This T cell receptor (beta chain) emerged from a study of T cells in Graves' hyperthyroidism and ophthalmopathy. Cells are PBMCs isolated from roughly 9.2 ml of fresh blood. TCR beta CDR3 regions were amplified from RNA transcripts. The HTBI primer set was used in a first-round RT-PCR of the TCR CDR3. MiXCR, run by TCRdb on the multiplex PCR reads, gives a single entry per CDR3 protein. The sample shows hundreds of thousands of distinct CDR3 sequences, roughly 14% of them seen only once. This clonotype appeared many times. The V gene lost 5 bases and the J gene lost 6 bases, with 20 bases spanning the gap. Germline values: CDR1 MNHNS, CDR2 SASEGT. CDR3 length equals 15 residues.

Sequencing was performed on blood. The genes are TRBV6-1 and TRBJ2-7, with a possible D match to TRBD1 (6 bases). The sequence derives from a woman between 18 and 29 years old with Graves' hyperthyroidism. The CDR3 nucleotides read TGTGCCAGCAGTAAACCAGGGGACGTGTTCCTCGAGCAGTACTTC. Translating it yields CASSKPGDVFLEQYF.